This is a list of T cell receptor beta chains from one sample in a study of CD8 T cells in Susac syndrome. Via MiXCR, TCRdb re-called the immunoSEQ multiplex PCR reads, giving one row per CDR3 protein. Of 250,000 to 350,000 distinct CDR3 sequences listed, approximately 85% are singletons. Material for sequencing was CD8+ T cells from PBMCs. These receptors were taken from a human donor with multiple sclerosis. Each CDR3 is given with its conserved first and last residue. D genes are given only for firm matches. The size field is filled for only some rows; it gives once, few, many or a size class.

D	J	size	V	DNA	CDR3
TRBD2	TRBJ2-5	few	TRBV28	TGTGCCAGCAGTCCTCCGGGACTAGCTGCGCAAGAGACCCAGTACTTC	CASSPPGLAAQETQYF
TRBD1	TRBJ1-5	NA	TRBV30	TGTGCCTGGAGTGTGGGGACAGGGAGGAATCAGCCCCAGCATTTT	CAWSVGTGRNQPQHF
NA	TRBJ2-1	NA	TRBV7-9	TGTGCCAGCAGCGTTCTGGTCAATGAGCAGTTCTTC	CASSVLVNEQFF
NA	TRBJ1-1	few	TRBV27	TGTGCCAGCAGTTTAAGTGGGACCACTGAAGCTTTCTTT	CASSLSGTTEAFF
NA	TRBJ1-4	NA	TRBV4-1	TGCGCCAGCAGCTCAGACGGGGGGTTGGATGAAAAACTGTTTTTT	CASSSDGGLDEKLFF
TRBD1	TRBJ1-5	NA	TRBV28	TGTGCCAGCAGTGCCCAGGGGGCAAGCAATCAGCCCCAGCATTTT	CASSAQGASNQPQHF
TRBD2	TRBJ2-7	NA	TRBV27	TGTGCCAGCAGTTTAAGCGGGAGGGCCGCGTACGAGCAGTACTTC	CASSLSGRAAYEQYF
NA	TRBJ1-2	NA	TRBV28	TGTGCCAGCAGTTTACCATCGACCTTCGCTGGCTACACCTTC	CASSLPSTFAGYTF
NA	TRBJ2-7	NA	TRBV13	TGTGCCAGCAGCTTAGCCTCGGGGTCCGAGCAGTACTTC	CASSLASGSEQYF
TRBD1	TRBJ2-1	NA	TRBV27	TGTGCCAGCCTACCGGGACAGGGGAACAATGAGCAGTTCTTC	CASLPGQGNNEQFF
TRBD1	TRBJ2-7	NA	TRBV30	TGTGCCTGGAGTAGGGGGACAGGGGGATTCGAGCAGTACTTC	CAWSRGTGGFEQYF
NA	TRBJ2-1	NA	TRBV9	TGTGCCAGCAGCCCGCGGACTGTTTCCCGATACAATGAGCAGTTCTTC	CASSPRTVSRYNEQFF
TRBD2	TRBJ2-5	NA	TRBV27	TGTGCCAGCAGTTCTCAAGGACTAGCGGGACCCGAAGAGAACCAGTACTTC	CASSSQGLAGPEENQYF
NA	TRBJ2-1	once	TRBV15	TGTGCCACCGTCCGTGGGACAAGCTCCTACAATGAGCAGTTCTTC	CATVRGTSSYNEQFF
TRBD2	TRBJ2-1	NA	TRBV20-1	TGCAGTGCTCGCACCCGGACTAGACCCAATGAGCAGTTCTTC	CSARTRTRPNEQFF
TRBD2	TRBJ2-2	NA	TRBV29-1	TGCAGCGTTGAAACGCTAGCGGCCTCGAACACCGGGGAGCTGTTTTTT	CSVETLAASNTGELFF
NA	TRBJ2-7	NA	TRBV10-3	TGTGTCGCCTGGGACCAAGGGGTGTCCTACGAGCAGTACTTC	CVAWDQGVSYEQYF
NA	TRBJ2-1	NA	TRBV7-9	TGTGCCAGCGAGTATGAGCAGTTCTTC	CASEYEQFF
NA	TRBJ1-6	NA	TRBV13	TGTGCCAGCAGCTCCCACATGGAAAGCTCCTATAATTCACCCCTCCACTTT	CASSSHMESSYNSPLHF
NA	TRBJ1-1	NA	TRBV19	TGTGCCAGTAGTCATGGGAACACTGAAGCTTTCTTT	CASSHGNTEAFF
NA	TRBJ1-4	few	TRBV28	TGTGCCAGCAGTTTGTCAGGCGAAAAACTGTTTTTT	CASSLSGEKLFF
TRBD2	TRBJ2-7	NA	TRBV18	TGTGCCAGCTCACCATCCGGACTAGTCTACGAGCAGTACTTC	CASSPSGLVYEQYF
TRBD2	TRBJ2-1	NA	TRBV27	TGTGCCAGCAGTCTCTTCGGACTAGCAGCCAATGAGCAGTTCTTC	CASSLFGLAANEQFF
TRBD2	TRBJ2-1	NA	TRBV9	TGTGCCAGCAAACCTAGCGGGAGTTCCACCTACAATGAGCAGTTCTTC	CASKPSGSSTYNEQFF
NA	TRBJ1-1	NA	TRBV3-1	TGTGCCAGCAGCCAAGTCCGGGGTGAAGCTTTCTTT	CASSQVRGEAFF
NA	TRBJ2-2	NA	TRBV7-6	TGTGCCAGCAAGACGATAGCGGATAACACCGGGGAGCTGTTTTTT	CASKTIADNTGELFF
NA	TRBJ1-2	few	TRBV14	TGTGCCAGCAGCCAAGGGCTAAACTATGGCTACACCTTC	CASSQGLNYGYTF
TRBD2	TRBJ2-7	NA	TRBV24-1	TGTGCCACCAGTGACCCCACGGCAACGGGAGGTTACGAGCAGTACTTC	CATSDPTATGGYEQYF
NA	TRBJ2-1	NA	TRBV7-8	TGTGCCAGCAGCCCTATTCTAGCGTCTTACTCCTACAATGAGCAGTTCTTC	CASSPILASYSYNEQFF
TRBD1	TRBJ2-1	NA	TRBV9	TGTGCCAGCAGCGCCTCCGGGACAGGGGTCTCCAATGAGCAGTTCTTC	CASSASGTGVSNEQFF
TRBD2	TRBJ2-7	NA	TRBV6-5	TGTGCCAGCAGTCACAGTCAAGGGACTAGCGGGCTTGAGCAGTACTTC	CASSHSQGTSGLEQYF
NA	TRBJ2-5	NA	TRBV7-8	TGTGCCAGCAGCCCCGAGCGGAGGCAAGAGACCCAGTACTTC	CASSPERRQETQYF
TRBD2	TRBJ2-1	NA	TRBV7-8	TGTGCCAGCAGCTTAGTACTAGCGGGAGGGAGGAATGAGCAGTTCTTC	CASSLVLAGGRNEQFF
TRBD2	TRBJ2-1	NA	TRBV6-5	TGTGCCAGCAGTTACAGGACTAGCGGGAGGAGCTCCTACAATGAGCAGTTCTTC	CASSYRTSGRSSYNEQFF
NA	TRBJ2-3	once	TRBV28	TGTGCCAGCAGTTTCGGACCCTTAGATACGCAGTATTTT	CASSFGPLDTQYF
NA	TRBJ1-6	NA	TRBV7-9	TGTGCCAGCAGCTCCTCCGCGGCTGGGGATTCACCCCTCCACTTT	CASSSSAAGDSPLHF
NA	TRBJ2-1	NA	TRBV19	TGTGCCAGTAGTCACGGACAGCTCAATGAGCAGTTCTTC	CASSHGQLNEQFF
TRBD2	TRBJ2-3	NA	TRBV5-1	TGCGCCAGCGGGCTACGAAGCGCGGGAGACGCAGATACGCAGTATTTT	CASGLRSAGDADTQYF
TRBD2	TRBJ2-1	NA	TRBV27	TGTGCCAGCAGTTCCAGGACTAGGGGCGACGAGCAGTTCTTC	CASSSRTRGDEQFF
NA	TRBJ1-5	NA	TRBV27	TGTGCCAGCAGTTTCGGGAAGGGCGGCAATCAGCCCCAGCATTTT	CASSFGKGGNQPQHF
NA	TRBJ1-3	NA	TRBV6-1	TGTGCCAGCAGTGTCGTCGGACAGCCTGCGGAAAACACCATATATTTT	CASSVVGQPAENTIYF